Listed here are 32 T cell receptor beta chains from one sample, sequenced in a study of T cells after yellow fever vaccination. TCRdb processed the 5' RACE reads anew with MiXCR; each CDR3 protein has one entry. The sample holds about 25,000 distinct CDR3 sequences, roughly 3.2% seen once. Source: PBMCs, either bulk or a sorted T-cell subset (CD4+, CD8+, memory, or dextramer-sorted; not recorded which), taken around 45 days after the first yellow fever vaccination. The receptor source for this set is a man aged 18 to 29 who received the YFV17D yellow fever vaccine.

This clonotype was seen at least ten times. The chain couples TRBV24-1 to TRBJ2-5; D gene uncertain. V lost 1 base and J lost 2, with 7 bases in between. This CDR3 has 14 amino acids. CDR1 is KGHDR, CDR2 SFDVKD, per germline. This CDR3 is CATSDFRLQETQYF. The CDR3 region has the DNA TGTGCCACCAGTGATTTTCGACTTCAAGAGACCCAGTACTTC.

Many counts were recorded for this clonotype. CDR3 DNA: TGCAGTGCTAGACTAGCGGGGGGCACAGATACGCAGTATTTT. Translation: CSARLAGGTDTQYF. The chain has TRBV20-1 and TRBJ2-3; TRBD2 agrees at 10 bases. The CDR3 loop spans 14 amino acids. With V trimmed by 2 bases and J by 1 base, 0 bases remained unmatched. Germline V gene sequence: CDR1 DFQATT, CDR2 SNEGSKA (reference sequence).

This clonotype was counted many times. The chain couples TRBV7-2 to TRBJ2-2; D may correspond to TRBD1 or TRBD2 (6 bases each). CDR1 is SGHTA and CDR2 is FQGNSA in the germline V gene. There are 15 residues in the CDR3. The V end was cut by 2 bases, the J end by 5 bases, with 12 bases between. The CDR3 reads CASSLFQGGTGELFF. DNA for the CDR3: TGTGCCAGCAGCTTATTCCAAGGGGGGACCGGGGAGCTGTTTTTT.

This clonotype was observed many times. The genes are TRBV5-1 and TRBJ2-5; 10 nucleotides align to TRBD1. Germline CDR1 and CDR2: SGHRS and YFSETQ. The CDR3 contains 16 residues. Trimming at V came to 1 base and at J to 1 base, leaving 4 bases not matched to a gene. CDR3 residues: CASSLLGQGSQETQYF. The DNA of the CDR3 is TGCGCCAGCAGCTTGTTGGGACAGGGGTCCCAAGAGACCCAGTACTTC.

This clonotype was recorded at least ten times. The V gene is TRBV20-1, the J gene TRBJ2-5; 8 nucleotides align to TRBD1. The CDR3 is 14 amino acids. V lost 6 bases, J lost 4 bases, and 10 bases stayed unmatched. From germline, CDR1 is DFQATT and CDR2 SNEGSKA (reference sequence). The CDR3 sequence: CSAARQGLTETQYF. In DNA form, the CDR3 reads TGCAGTGCCGCCCGACAGGGGTTAACAGAGACCCAGTACTTC.

This clonotype was observed many times. This chain uses TRBV11-3 with TRBJ2-5; no reliable D call. Germline assignment: CDR1 SGHNT and CDR2 YENEEA. V was cut by 1 base and J by 6 bases, with 9 bases left in between. The CDR3 covers 13 residues. The CDR3 DNA reads TGTGCCAGCAGCTTAGGGCTGGGAAAGACCCAGTACTTC. It translates to CASSLGLGKTQYF.

This clonotype was detected ten times or more. The genes are TRBV6-4 and TRBJ1-1; unclear D gene. Germline loops: CDR1 MRHNA, CDR2 SNTAGT. The CDR3 length is 13 residues. In nucleotides, the CDR3 is TGTGCTTACGTTAAGACGGGGAACACTGAAGCTTTCTTT. Its translation: CAYVKTGNTEAFF.

This clonotype has ten or more counts. The chain joins TRBV7-2 to TRBJ2-1; D is perhaps TRBD1 or TRBD2 (5 bases each). Per germline, CDR1 SGHTA and CDR2 FQGNSA. V lost 1 base to trimming and J lost 13 bases, with 11 bases between them. The CDR3 spans 12 residues. CDR3 coding DNA: TGTGCCAGCAGCTTAGACGGGACCCCTCAGTTCTTC. Translation: CASSLDGTPQFF.

This clonotype was picked up many times. This rearrangement joins TRBV6-2 or TRBV6-3 to TRBJ2-5; 7 bases line up with TRBD2. Germline V CDR1 and CDR2: MNHEY, SVGEGT. This CDR3 comprises 15 residues. V shed 2 bases, J shed 0 bases, and the junction held 3 bases outside the gene matches. CDR3 region: CASSYGLADQETQYF. In DNA, the CDR3 is TGTGCCAGCAGTTACGGCCTAGCGGACCAAGAGACCCAGTACTTC.

This clonotype was recorded many times. The rearrangement uses TRBV28 and TRBJ2-1; 9 positions agree with TRBD1. The CDR3 is 14 residues long. Looked up from germline, CDR1 is MDHEN and CDR2 is SYDVKM. This CDR3 is CATFRDREDNEQFF. In DNA, the CDR3 is TGTGCTACCTTCCGGGACAGGGAGGACAATGAGCAGTTCTTC. Drawing the rest from reference TRBV28 and TRBJ2-1, the complete variable domain is DVKVTQSSRYLVKRTGEKVFLECVQDMDHENMFWYRQDPGLGLRLIYFSYDVKMKEKGDIPEGYSVSREKKERFSLILESASTNQTSMYLCATFRDREDNEQFFGPGTRLTVL.

This clonotype has ten or more counts. The chain uses TRBV5-5 and TRBJ2-1, with 8 positions matching TRBD1. The CDR3 spans 15 residues. Germline lookup yields CDR1 SGHKS and CDR2 YYEKEE (reference sequence). V shed 3 bases and J 7 bases; nucleotides not matched to a gene: 9. This CDR3 reads CASSYFGQGYNEQFF. In nucleotides, the CDR3 is TGTGCCAGCAGCTACTTCGGACAGGGCTATAATGAGCAGTTCTTC.

This clonotype occurred many times. The DNA for the CDR3 is TGTGCCAGCAGCTTATGGGCGGGGACAGGGGGATACGAGCAGTACTTC. Protein: CASSLWAGTGGYEQYF. V gene TRBV7-2 combines with J gene TRBJ2-7, with 11 bases aligning to TRBD1. Germline-derived CDR1 and CDR2 are SGHTA and FQGNSA. The trim removed 2 bases at V and 4 bases at J, leaving 7 bases unmatched. The CDR3 extends over 16 amino acids.

CDR3 amino acids: CASSVGRWGAGGGTEAFF. The DNA for the CDR3 is TGTGCCAGCAGCGTAGGGAGGTGGGGGGCCGGGGGGGGAACTGAAGCTTTCTTT. J is TRBJ1-1 and V is TRBV9; D perhaps matches TRBD1 (6 bases). The V end lost 0 bases, the J end lost 5 bases, and 23 bases lay between the germline ends. The V gene's germline CDR1 is SGDLS and CDR2 YYNGEE. The CDR3 covers 18 residues. Combining the CDR3 with reference TRBV9 and TRBJ1-1 gives the whole variable domain DSGVTQTPKHLITATGQRVTLRCSPRSGDLSVYWYQQSLDQGLQFLIQYYNGEERAKGNILERFSAQQFPDLHSELNLSSLELGDSALYFCASSVGRWGAGGGTEAFFGQGTRLTVV.

This clonotype has at least ten counts. The chain couples TRBV2 to TRBJ2-5; D ambiguous. Germline V lookup: CDR1 SNHLY, CDR2 FYNNEI. V was pared by 2 bases and J by 4 bases, with 8 bases between. The CDR3 spans 13 residues. The CDR3 loop is CASSESQRETQYF. The CDR3 coding sequence is TGTGCCAGCAGTGAAAGTCAGCGAGAGACCCAGTACTTC. Filled out from reference TRBV2 and TRBJ2-5, the complete variable domain reads EPEVTQTPSHQVTQMGQEVILRCVPISNHLYFYWYRQILGQKVEFLVSFYNNEISEKSEIFDDQFSVERPDGSNFTLKIRSTKLEDSAMYFCASSESQRETQYFGPGTRLLVL.

Many counts were recorded for this clonotype. The V gene is TRBV27, the J gene TRBJ1-4; possibly TRBD1 for D (6 bases). Germline lookup yields CDR1 MNHEY and CDR2 SMNVEV (reference sequence). This CDR3 has 16 residues. The V end lost 5 bases, the J end lost 8 bases, and 21 bases lay between the germline ends. The CDR3 sequence: CASSPRGALVLEKLFF. The DNA for the CDR3 is TGTGCCAGCAGTCCACGGGGGGCGCTGGTACTAGAAAAACTGTTTTTT.

This clonotype was detected many times. This chain joins TRBV4-3 and TRBJ2-1; D is ambiguous. Germline CDR1 LGHNA, CDR2 YSLEER. V shed 1 base and J shed 3 bases, with 7 bases lying between them. The CDR3 is 14 amino acids. The CDR3 sequence is CASSQGGFYNEQFF. CDR3 sequence (DNA): TGCGCCAGCAGCCAAGGAGGCTTCTACAATGAGCAGTTCTTC.

This clonotype showed up many times. The rearrangement uses TRBV20-1 and TRBJ2-6; the D is unclear. Trimming stripped 7 bases from V and 0 bases from J, with 7 bases between. The germline gives CDR1 DFQATT, CDR2 SNEGSKA (reference sequence). CDR3 length equals 13 residues. The chain's CDR3 is CSVLSSGANVLTF. The CDR3 DNA sequence: TGCAGTGTTCTCAGCTCTGGGGCCAACGTCCTGACTTTC.

This clonotype appeared many times. The V call is TRBV21-1, the J call TRBJ1-5; the table's D call of TRBD1 was not tested on the DNA. TRBV21-1 is recorded as a pseudogene. The length of the CDR3 is 16 residues. DNA of the CDR3: TGTGCCAGCAGCTACAGGGACAGGCATCGCAATCAGCCCCAGCATTTT. Protein product: CASSYRDRHRNQPQHF.

Ten or more counts support this clonotype. The V and J genes are TRBV20-1 and TRBJ2-4; D is tentatively TRBD1 or TRBD2 (7 bases each). V shed 6 bases and J shed 3 bases, with 24 bases lying between them. Germline-derived CDR1 and CDR2 are DFQATT and SNEGSKA (reference sequence). This CDR3 contains 17 residues. The CDR3 sequence is CSARGWEGASGKNIQYF. In DNA, the CDR3 is TGCAGTGCCAGGGGGTGGGAGGGGGCTAGTGGCAAAAACATTCAGTACTTC.

Many counts were recorded for this clonotype. V gene TRBV27 combines with J gene TRBJ2-7, with 8 positions matching TRBD2. Trimming removed 1 base from V and 1 base from J; junction bases left unmatched: 3. The CDR3 is made up of 15 amino acids. Germline V CDR1 and CDR2: MNHEY, SMNVEV (reference sequence). CDR3: CASSLLAGSSYEQYF. The CDR3 nucleotides are TGTGCCAGCAGTTTATTAGCGGGGTCTTCCTACGAGCAGTACTTC.

Ten or more counts support this clonotype. The CDR3 DNA sequence: TGCGCCAGCAGCTTATGGGGGGTCTACAATGAGCAGTTCTTC. Translation: CASSLWGVYNEQFF. The V gene is TRBV5-1, the J gene TRBJ2-1; D perhaps matches TRBD2 (6 bases). The CDR3 runs to 14 residues. Germline V gene data show CDR1 as SGHRS and CDR2 as YFSETQ. V was cut by 2 bases and J by 3 bases, with 9 bases left in between.

This clonotype occurred many times. CDR3 region: CAWRRRGGNTEAFF. The DNA of the CDR3 is TGTGCCTGGAGACGTAGAGGGGGGAACACTGAAGCTTTCTTT. V is TRBV30 and J is TRBJ1-1; D perhaps matches TRBD1 (6 bases). CDR3 length: 14 amino acids. V gave up 3 bases and J gave up 1 base, with 12 bases separating them. From germline, CDR1 is GTSNPN and CDR2 SVGIG (reference sequence).

This clonotype was seen repeatedly, ten times or more. The chain uses TRBV25-1 and TRBJ1-1; possible D gene TRBD1, 5 bases. This CDR3 contains 13 residues. Germline CDR1 MGHDK, CDR2 SYGVNS. Trimming removed 4 bases at V and 1 base at J, with 7 bases between. CDR3 sequence: CASSGRGNTEAFF. The CDR3 DNA reads as TGTGCCAGCAGTGGAAGGGGGAACACTGAAGCTTTCTTT.

This clonotype was detected many times. The V call is TRBV3-1, the J call TRBJ2-3; TRBD2 matches 14 bases. CDR1 is LGHDT, CDR2 YNNKEL, per germline (reference sequence). The CDR3 loop spans 16 amino acids. The V segment lost 4 bases and the J segment 1 base; nucleotides outside the gene matches: 1. DNA for the CDR3: TGTGCCAGCAGCCTGGGACTAGCGGGGGGCACAGATACGCAGTATTTT. Translation: CASSLGLAGGTDTQYF.

This clonotype was detected many times. V and J are TRBV20-1 and TRBJ2-3; 11 bases align to TRBD2. Trimming at V came to 2 bases and at J to 2 bases, leaving 6 bases not matched to a gene. The germline V gene has CDR1 DFQATT and CDR2 SNEGSKA (reference sequence). This CDR3 is built from 16 residues. The CDR3 here is CSARFPSGGITDTQYF. The DNA of the CDR3 is TGCAGTGCTAGATTCCCTAGCGGGGGGATCACAGATACGCAGTATTTT.

This clonotype appeared many times. The rearrangement joins TRBV7-3 to TRBJ2-6; D tentatively fits TRBD1 or TRBD2 (6 bases each). The CDR3 consists of 17 residues. V lost 5 bases to trimming and J lost 4 bases, with 18 bases between them. Germline loops: CDR1 SGHTA, CDR2 FQGTGA. CDR3: CASSLPGGGRGANVLTF. The CDR3 coding sequence is TGTGCCAGCAGCCTACCCGGAGGGGGGAGAGGGGCCAACGTCCTGACTTTC.

The table lists this clonotype with many counts. This chain joins TRBV6-5 and TRBJ2-7, with TRBD1 identical over 8 bases. CDR3 length: 14 amino acids. Germline trimming cut 5 bases from V and 4 bases from J; bases unmatched to any gene: 7. CDR1 and CDR2 (germline): MNHEY, SVGAGI. The CDR3 region has the DNA TGTGCCAGCAGTCCCGTCAGGGGGCGTTACGAGCAGTACTTC. Translating gives CASSPVRGRYEQYF.

This clonotype showed up many times. V and J are TRBV19 and TRBJ2-2; unclear D gene. V was shortened by 6 bases and J by 2 bases, with 19 bases between the two germline ends. Germline CDR1 LNHDA, CDR2 SQIVND (reference sequence). The CDR3 has 17 amino acids. CDR3 in amino acids: CASRETTEASNTGELFF. DNA for the CDR3: TGTGCCAGTAGAGAAACGACGGAAGCCTCAAACACCGGGGAGCTGTTTTTT.

There are many counts of this clonotype. This chain links TRBV28 with TRBJ2-5; D could derive from TRBD1 or TRBD2 (6 bases each). This CDR3 has 15 residues. Germline V CDR1 and CDR2: MDHEN, SYDVKM. V was pared by 3 bases and J by 4 bases, with 15 bases between. The CDR3 nucleotides are TGTGCCAGCAGTTTGGGGGGCATGAGACCAGAGACCCAGTACTTC. Protein: CASSLGGMRPETQYF.

This clonotype has a count of ten or more. The V gene is TRBV12-3 or TRBV12-4, the J gene TRBJ1-1; D perhaps matches TRBD1 (5 bases). CDR3 size: 14 residues. Trimming took off 5 bases at V and 1 base at J, with 11 bases between the two ends. The CDR3, as DNA: TGTGCCAGCAGTGAGGGACGGTGGAACACTGAAGCTTTCTTT. Translation gives CASSEGRWNTEAFF.

This clonotype appeared many times. This chain connects TRBV6-5 to TRBJ2-1; 12 nucleotides align to TRBD1. V shed 6 bases, J shed 8 bases, and the junction held 8 bases outside the gene matches. The V gene's germline CDR1 is MNHEY and CDR2 SVGAGI. This CDR3 has 15 amino acids. CDR3 in DNA: TGTGCCAGCAGCCGTCCGGGACAGGGGGCGCATGAGCAGTTCTTC. The encoded protein is CASSRPGQGAHEQFF.

This clonotype was counted many times. The rearrangement joins TRBV30 to TRBJ2-1, with D possibly being TRBD2 (5 bases). V lost 2 bases to trimming and J lost 6 bases, with 11 bases between them. The CDR3 runs 13 residues. Germline V gene data show CDR1 as GTSNPN and CDR2 as SVGIG (reference sequence). The CDR3, as DNA: TGTGCCTGGAGTTCCGGGATAGGCAATGAGCAGTTCTTC. Protein: CAWSSGIGNEQFF.